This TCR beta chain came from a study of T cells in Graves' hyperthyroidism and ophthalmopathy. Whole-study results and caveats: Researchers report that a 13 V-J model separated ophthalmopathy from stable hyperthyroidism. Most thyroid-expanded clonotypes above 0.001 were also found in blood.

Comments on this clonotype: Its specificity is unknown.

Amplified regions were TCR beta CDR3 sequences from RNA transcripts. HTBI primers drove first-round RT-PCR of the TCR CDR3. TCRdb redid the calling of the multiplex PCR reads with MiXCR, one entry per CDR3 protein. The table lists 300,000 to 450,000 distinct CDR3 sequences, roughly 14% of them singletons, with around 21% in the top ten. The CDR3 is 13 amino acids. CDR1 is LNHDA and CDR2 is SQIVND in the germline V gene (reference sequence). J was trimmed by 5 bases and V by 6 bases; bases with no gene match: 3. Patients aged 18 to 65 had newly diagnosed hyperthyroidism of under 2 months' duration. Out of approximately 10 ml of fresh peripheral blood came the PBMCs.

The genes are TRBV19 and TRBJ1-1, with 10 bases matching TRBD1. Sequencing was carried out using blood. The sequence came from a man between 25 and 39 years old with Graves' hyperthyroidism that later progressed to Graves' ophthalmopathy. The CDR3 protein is CASSRQGATEAFF. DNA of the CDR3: TGTGCCAGTAGCAGACAGGGGGCAACTGAAGCTTTCTTT.